The clone carrying this T cell receptor beta chain was seen a handful of times. Its cognate antigen is unknown. Using unique molecular identifiers, the investigators prepared the TCRbeta library. From the PCR reads, TCRdb called clonotypes with MiXCR, one entry per CDR3 protein. Of 300,000 or so distinct CDR3 sequences in the sample, approximately 23% were seen once. This sample was included in a study of T-cell reconstitution after alpha-beta-depleted transplantation in children. Study-wide findings and caveats: Two months or so post-transplant, alpha-beta T cells reportedly derived from several hundred expanded graft clones.

The germline CDR1 and CDR2 sequences are SGDLS and YYNGEE. The CDR3 has 14 amino acids. V lost 2 bases to trimming and J lost 2 bases, with 8 bases between them. The sample in question was PBMCs, mostly from graft donor cells, obtained 180 days after TCRalphabeta/CD19-depleted stem cell transplant. The rearrangement uses TRBV9 and TRBJ2-1; either TRBD1 or TRBD2 may fit D (5 bases each). The sequence was obtained from a male patient aged 10-17 years who had a stem cell transplant for acute lymphoblastic leukemia, so the T cells may come from the graft donor. The CDR3 region has the DNA TGTGCCAGCAGCGTCGGGGCGACCTACAATGAGCAGTTCTTC. Its translation is CASSVGATYNEQFF.